This entry lists 20 T cell receptor beta chains sequenced from one sample in a study of a mutant IDH1 vaccine in newly diagnosed glioma. Sequenced by immunoSEQ multiplex PCR; TCRdb stores in-frame clones only, minus some. In the table there are approximately 28,000 clones, more than 70% of which are singletons. Their antigen targets remain unknown. Time point meaning: week 23, last vaccination. Mutant IDH1 20-mer peptide, at 300 ug, made up each vaccine dose, with topical imiquimod. The sample in question was PBMCs, obtained from a glioma patient whose treatment included an IDH1 peptide vaccine. Every receptor here comes from a woman aged 18-30 years with glioma.

The V gene is TRBV2, the J gene TRBJ1-1, with 8 bases matching TRBD1. CDR1 is SNHLY and CDR2 is FYNNEI in the germline V gene. The CDR3 sequence is 12 residues long. Trimming cost V 6 bases and J 5 bases; bases outside gene matches: 2. CDR3 DNA sequence: TGTGCCAGCAGACAGGGGGGAACTGAAGCTTTCTTT. It specifies CASRQGGTEAFF.

This clone was found once. The chain is built from TRBV7-9 and TRBJ2-1, with 7 nucleotides matching TRBD2. Germline V gives CDR1 SEHNR, CDR2 FQNEAQ (reference sequence). The CDR3 length is 16 residues. Trimming at V came to 1 base and at J to 9 bases, leaving 12 bases not matched to a gene. This CDR3 reads CASSLVVAGVGSEQFF. DNA for the CDR3: TGTGCCAGCAGCTTAGTTGTGGCGGGAGTGGGAAGTGAGCAGTTCTTC. Full variable domain (remainder filled in from reference TRBV7-9 and TRBJ2-1): DTGVSQNPRHKITKRGQNVTFRCDPISEHNRLYWYRQTLGQGPEFLTYFQNEAQLEKSRLLSDRFSAERPKGSFSTLEIQRTEQGDSAMYLCASSLVVAGVGSEQFFGPGTRLTVL.

V gene TRBV7-2 combines with J gene TRBJ2-7, with D possibly being TRBD1 or TRBD2 (6 bases each). V was clipped by 3 bases and J by 7 bases, with 22 bases between them. CDR1 is SGHTA, CDR2 FQGNSA, per germline. The CDR3 loop spans 16 amino acids. In DNA form, the CDR3 reads TGTGCCAGCAGCTTTGGGAGGACAGACCGCTTTGGGGAGCAGTACTTC. Translated, it gives CASSFGRTDRFGEQYF.

The chain links TRBV23-1 to TRBJ2-7; 14 bases agree with TRBD2. TRBV23-1 is labeled an ORF, and its function is uncertain. Unmatched junction bases numbered 7, after V lost 0 bases and J lost 0 bases. The CDR3 is made up of 19 amino acids. The CDR3 coding sequence is TGCGCCAGCAGTCAATCGGGGACTAGCGGGAGTCTTTGCTCCTACGAGCAGTACTTC. Translation: CASSQSGTSGSLCSYEQYF.

The chain is built from TRBV4-3 and TRBJ2-1; a weak D match, TRBD1 (6 bases). This CDR3 has 15 residues. The V and J ends lost 3 bases and 7 bases respectively, with 16 bases between them. The V gene's germline CDR1 is LGHNA and CDR2 YSLEER. CDR3 nucleotides: TGCGCCAGCAGCCATTCCTCCCCCCAGGGGAATGAGCAGTTCTTC. Protein product: CASSHSSPQGNEQFF.

CDR3 DNA sequence: TGTGCCACCAGCAGGCAGGGGATCAATGAAAAACTGTTTTTT. As protein: CATSRQGINEKLFF. The V call is TRBV15, the J call TRBJ1-4, with D tentatively TRBD1 (6 bases). This CDR3 region has 14 residues. Germline V gives CDR1 LNHNV, CDR2 YYDKDF (reference sequence). Between the trimmed V and J ends, which lost 3 bases and 5 bases, there was a span of 10 bases.

V and J are TRBV6-6 and TRBJ1-5, with D possibly being TRBD1 (6 bases). CDR1 and CDR2 from the germline V gene are MNHNY and SVGAGI (reference sequence). This CDR3 has 15 residues. V shed 2 bases and J shed 7 bases, with 15 bases lying between them. CDR3 amino acids: CASSYGFGGRQPQHF. For the CDR3, the DNA is TGTGCCAGCAGTTACGGTTTTGGGGGCAGACAGCCCCAGCATTTT.

V is TRBV6-5 and J is TRBJ2-6; D gene unclear. CDR1 is MNHEY and CDR2 is SVGAGI in the germline V gene. V lost 0 bases and J 0 bases, leaving 6 bases between the germline ends. CDR3 length: 16 amino acids. CDR3 DNA: TGTGCCAGCAGTTACTCGGCAGCCTCTGGGGCCAACGTCCTGACTTTC. Its translation is CASSYSAASGANVLTF.

This chain joins TRBV10-3 and TRBJ2-1; 10 bases agree with TRBD1. Germline CDR1 ENHRY, CDR2 SYGVKD. J lost 5 bases, V lost 3 bases, and 1 base had no gene match. The CDR3 length is 14 residues. CDR3: CAISEGTGDNEQFF. The CDR3 DNA is TGTGCCATCAGTGAAGGGACAGGGGACAATGAGCAGTTCTTC.

The chain couples TRBV5-1 to TRBJ2-1; D is ambiguous. Per the germline V gene, CDR1 is SGHRS and CDR2 is YFSETQ. V shed 0 bases and J shed 1 base, with 8 bases lying between them. This CDR3 spans 15 amino acids. The CDR3 sequence: CASSLGQQSYNEQFF. In DNA form, the CDR3 reads TGCGCCAGCAGCTTGGGACAACAATCCTACAATGAGCAGTTCTTC.

V gene TRBV19 combines with J gene TRBJ2-3; TRBD2 aligns across 10 bases. The V and J ends lost 6 bases and 5 bases, in that order; junction bases with no gene match: 8. Germline V gene data show CDR1 as LNHDA and CDR2 as SQIVND (reference sequence). The CDR3 is made up of 15 amino acids. CDR3 residues: CASRAGLAAIDTQYF. The CDR3 DNA reads TGTGCCAGTAGGGCAGGACTAGCGGCCATAGATACGCAGTATTTT.

V gene TRBV2 combines with J gene TRBJ1-2; weak D call: TRBD1 (5 bases). The length of the CDR3 is 12 residues. Germline loops: CDR1 SNHLY, CDR2 FYNNEI. V was shortened by 9 bases and J by 3 bases, with 11 bases between the two germline ends. CDR3 bases: TGTGCCAGGGACACCACAGACTATGGCTACACCTTC. It specifies CARDTTDYGYTF.

This sequence joins TRBV5-1 and TRBJ2-6; the D gene could be TRBD1 or TRBD2 (5 bases each). V was pared by 1 base and J by 4 bases, with 12 bases between. This CDR3 region has 16 residues. Germline-derived CDR1 and CDR2 are SGHRS and YFSETQ. The CDR3 here is CASSLSGGAGANVLTF. The DNA of the CDR3 is TGCGCCAGCAGCTTGTCTGGGGGAGCCGGGGCCAACGTCCTGACTTTC.

This chain connects TRBV2 to TRBJ2-3; D is ambiguous. The CDR3 runs to 15 residues. Germline V lookup: CDR1 SNHLY, CDR2 FYNNEI. Trimming pared 3 bases from V and 5 bases from J, leaving 15 bases between. The CDR3 loop is CASSDRRFLEDTQYF. CDR3 sequence (DNA): TGTGCCAGCAGTGACAGGCGATTTCTTGAAGATACGCAGTATTTT.

This clone was counted only a few times. The CDR3: CASTWLLGQGVNTIYF. CDR3 DNA sequence: TGTGCCAGCACCTGGCTTTTGGGACAGGGGGTGAACACCATATATTTT. The chain links TRBV5-8 to TRBJ1-3; 11 bases align to TRBD1. This CDR3 is built from 16 residues. Germline CDR1 is SGHTS and CDR2 is YDEGEE. The trim removed 6 bases at V and 7 bases at J, leaving 12 bases unmatched.

The V gene is TRBV5-1, the J gene TRBJ2-7, with D maybe TRBD2 (6 bases). Trimming removed 3 bases from V and 2 bases from J, with 15 bases in between. The CDR3 runs to 15 residues. CDR1 and CDR2 from the germline V gene are SGHRS and YFSETQ. CDR3 coding DNA: TGCGCCAGCAGCTCCGGAGGGTTACGGGCCTACGAGCAGTACTTC. Translated, it gives CASSSGGLRAYEQYF.

The chain recombines TRBV13 with TRBJ2-1; the match to TRBD2 covers 8 bases. This CDR3 contains 15 residues. The ends lost 5 bases at V and 7 bases at J; junction bases unmatched: 10. Looked up from germline, CDR1 is PRHDT and CDR2 is FYEKMQ (reference sequence). The CDR3, as DNA: TGTGCCAGCAGCCGGGGGGTCGGGAGGGGGAATGAGCAGTTCTTC. It encodes CASSRGVGRGNEQFF.

V usage is TRBV4-2 and J usage is TRBJ2-1, with a weak D call TRBD2 (6 bases). V lost 2 bases and J 4 bases, leaving 21 bases between the germline ends. The CDR3 totals 18 residues. Looked up from germline, CDR1 is LGHNA and CDR2 is YNFKEQ. CDR3 coding DNA: TGTGCCAGCAGCCAAAAAGCCCAACTAGCCGACGGATACAATGAGCAGTTCTTC. Its translation is CASSQKAQLADGYNEQFF.

The chain is built from TRBV28 and TRBJ1-2; a possible D gene is TRBD1 (5 bases). Germline lookup yields CDR1 MDHEN and CDR2 SYDVKM. Trimming took off 3 bases at V and 4 bases at J, with 12 bases between the two ends. The CDR3 totals 14 residues. In DNA form, the CDR3 reads TGTGCCAGCAGTTTGACGGCGGGACCCTATGGCTACACCTTC. Its translation is CASSLTAGPYGYTF.

This chain links TRBV10-3 with TRBJ1-2; D might be TRBD1 (6 bases). Looked up from germline, CDR1 is ENHRY and CDR2 is SYGVKD. The germline V and J ends were trimmed by 4 bases and 6 bases, with 15 bases remaining between them. The CDR3 loop spans 14 amino acids. The CDR3 nucleotides are TGTGCCATCAGTGGACAGGCTGATAAAAATGGCTACACCTTC. Translating it yields CAISGQADKNGYTF.